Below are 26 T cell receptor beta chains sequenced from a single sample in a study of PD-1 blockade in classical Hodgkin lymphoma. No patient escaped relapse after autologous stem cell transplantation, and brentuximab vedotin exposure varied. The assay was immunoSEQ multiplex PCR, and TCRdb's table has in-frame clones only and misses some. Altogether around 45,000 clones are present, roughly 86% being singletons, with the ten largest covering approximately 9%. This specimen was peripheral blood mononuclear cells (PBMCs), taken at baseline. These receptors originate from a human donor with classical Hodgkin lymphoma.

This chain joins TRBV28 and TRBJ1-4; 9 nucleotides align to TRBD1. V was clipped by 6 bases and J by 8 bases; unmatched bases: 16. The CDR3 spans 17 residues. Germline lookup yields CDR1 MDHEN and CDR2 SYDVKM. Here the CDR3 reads CASSRNSGQGMGEKLFF. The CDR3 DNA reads TGTGCCAGCAGCCGAAATTCCGGACAGGGGATGGGGGAAAAACTGTTTTTT.

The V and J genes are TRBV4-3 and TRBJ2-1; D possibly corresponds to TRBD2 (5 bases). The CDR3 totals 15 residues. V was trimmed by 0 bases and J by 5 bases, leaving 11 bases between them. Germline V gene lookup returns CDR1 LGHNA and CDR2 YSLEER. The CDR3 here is CASSQDLGDNNEQFF. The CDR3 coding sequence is TGCGCCAGCAGCCAAGATCTGGGAGACAACAATGAGCAGTTCTTC.

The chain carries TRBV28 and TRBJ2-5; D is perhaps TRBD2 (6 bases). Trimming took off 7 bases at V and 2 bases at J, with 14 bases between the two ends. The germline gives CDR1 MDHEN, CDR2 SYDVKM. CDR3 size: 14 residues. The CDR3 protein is CASIGTPWQETQYF. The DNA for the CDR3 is TGTGCCAGCATTGGGACTCCTTGGCAAGAGACCCAGTACTTC.

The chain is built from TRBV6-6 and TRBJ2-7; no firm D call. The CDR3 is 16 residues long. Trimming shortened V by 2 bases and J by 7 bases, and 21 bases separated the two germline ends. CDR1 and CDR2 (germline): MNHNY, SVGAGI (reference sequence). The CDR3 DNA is TGTGCCAGCAGTTACCCCACGAGTGGGCAGCCGCGGGAGCAGTACTTC. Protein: CASSYPTSGQPREQYF.

In DNA, the CDR3 is TGTGCCAGCAGCCCCAGTGGCGGTTTTAATGAAAAACTGTTTTTT. Translation: CASSPSGGFNEKLFF. This chain links TRBV9 with TRBJ1-4; D uncertain. V lost 4 bases and J lost 4, with 14 bases in between. CDR3 length: 15 amino acids. The germline V gene has CDR1 SGDLS and CDR2 YYNGEE.

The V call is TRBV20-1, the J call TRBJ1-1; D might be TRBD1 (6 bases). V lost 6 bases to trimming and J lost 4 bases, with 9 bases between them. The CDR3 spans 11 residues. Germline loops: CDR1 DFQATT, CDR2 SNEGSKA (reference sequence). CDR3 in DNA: TGCAGTGCCCGGGGGGCCACTGAAGCTTTCTTT. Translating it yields CSARGATEAFF.

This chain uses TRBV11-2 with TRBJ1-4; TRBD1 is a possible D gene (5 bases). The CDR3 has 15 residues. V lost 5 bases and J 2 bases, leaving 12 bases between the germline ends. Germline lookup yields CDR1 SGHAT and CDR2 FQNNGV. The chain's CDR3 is CASSVRGLTNEKLFF. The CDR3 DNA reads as TGTGCCAGCAGCGTGAGGGGATTGACTAATGAAAAACTGTTTTTT.

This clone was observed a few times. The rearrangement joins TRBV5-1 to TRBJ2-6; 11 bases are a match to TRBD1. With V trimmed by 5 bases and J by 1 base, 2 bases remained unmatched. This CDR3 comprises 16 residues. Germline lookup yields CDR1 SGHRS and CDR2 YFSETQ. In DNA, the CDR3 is TGCGCCAGCAGGGGGACAGGGGGTTCTGGGGCCAACGTCCTGACTTTC. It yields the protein CASRGTGGSGANVLTF.

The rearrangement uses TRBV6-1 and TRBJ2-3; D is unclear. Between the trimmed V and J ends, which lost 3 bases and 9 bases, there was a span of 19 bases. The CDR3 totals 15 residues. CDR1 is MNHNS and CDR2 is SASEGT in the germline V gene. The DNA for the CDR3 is TGTGCCAGCAGTGAGCCCGACTCCTCCCCTCTAACGCAGTATTTT. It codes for CASSEPDSSPLTQYF.

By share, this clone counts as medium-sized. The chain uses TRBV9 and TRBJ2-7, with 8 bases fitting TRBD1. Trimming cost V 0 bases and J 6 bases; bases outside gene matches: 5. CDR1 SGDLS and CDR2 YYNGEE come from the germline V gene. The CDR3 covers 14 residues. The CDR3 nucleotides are TGTGCCAGCAGCGTAGGAGACAGGGGCTCCGAGCAGTACTTC. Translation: CASSVGDRGSEQYF. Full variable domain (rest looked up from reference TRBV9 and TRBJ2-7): DSGVTQTPKHLITATGQRVTLRCSPRSGDLSVYWYQQSLDQGLQFLIQYYNGEERAKGNILERFSAQQFPDLHSELNLSSLELGDSALYFCASSVGDRGSEQYFGPGTRLTVT.

The CDR3 sequence: CASRPGKKTQYF. CDR3 nucleotide sequence: TGTGCCAGCAGGCCAGGGAAGAAGACCCAGTACTTC. The chain joins TRBV5-6 to TRBJ2-5; tentatively, D is TRBD1 (5 bases). Germline V gives CDR1 SGHDT, CDR2 YYEEEE. The CDR3 contains 12 residues. With 5 bases removed from V and 6 bases from J, the gap between germline ends came to 11 bases.

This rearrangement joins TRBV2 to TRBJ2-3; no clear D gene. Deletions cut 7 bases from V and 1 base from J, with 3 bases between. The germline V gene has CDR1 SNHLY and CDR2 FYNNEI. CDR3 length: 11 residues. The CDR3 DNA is TGTGCCAGCACCCGCACAGATACGCAGTATTTT. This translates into CASTRTDTQYF.

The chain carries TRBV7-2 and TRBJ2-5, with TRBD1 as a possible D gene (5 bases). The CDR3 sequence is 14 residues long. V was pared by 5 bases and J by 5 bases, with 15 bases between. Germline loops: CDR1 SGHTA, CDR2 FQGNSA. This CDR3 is CASSPTGPRETQYF. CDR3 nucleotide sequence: TGTGCCAGCAGCCCCACAGGTCCCAGGGAGACCCAGTACTTC.

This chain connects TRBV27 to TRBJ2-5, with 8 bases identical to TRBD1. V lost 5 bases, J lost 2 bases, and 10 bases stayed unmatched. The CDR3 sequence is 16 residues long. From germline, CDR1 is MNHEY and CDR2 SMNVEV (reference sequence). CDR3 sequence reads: CASSPRTGSTQETQYF. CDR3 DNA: TGTGCCAGCAGTCCCAGGACAGGGTCGACACAAGAGACCCAGTACTTC.

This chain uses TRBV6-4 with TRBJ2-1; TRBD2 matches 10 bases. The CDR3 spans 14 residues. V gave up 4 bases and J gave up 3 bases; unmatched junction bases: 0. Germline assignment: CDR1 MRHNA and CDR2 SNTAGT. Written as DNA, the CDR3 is TGTGCCAGCAGTGGGACTAGCGGCTACAATGAGCAGTTCTTC. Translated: CASSGTSGYNEQFF.

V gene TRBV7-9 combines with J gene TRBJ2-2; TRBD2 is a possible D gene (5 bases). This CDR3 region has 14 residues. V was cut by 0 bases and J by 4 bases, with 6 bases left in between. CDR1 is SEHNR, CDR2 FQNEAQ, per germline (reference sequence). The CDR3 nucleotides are TGTGCCAGCAGCTTAGCGGGAGTCACCGGGGAGCTGTTTTTT. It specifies CASSLAGVTGELFF.

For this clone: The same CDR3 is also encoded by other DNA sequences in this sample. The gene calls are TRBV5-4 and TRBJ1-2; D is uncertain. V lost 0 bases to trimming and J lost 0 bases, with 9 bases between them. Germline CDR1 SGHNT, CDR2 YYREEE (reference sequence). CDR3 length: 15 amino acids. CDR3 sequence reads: CASSLGSVANYGYTF. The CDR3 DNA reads TGTGCCAGCAGCTTGGGGTCGGTCGCTAACTATGGCTACACCTTC.

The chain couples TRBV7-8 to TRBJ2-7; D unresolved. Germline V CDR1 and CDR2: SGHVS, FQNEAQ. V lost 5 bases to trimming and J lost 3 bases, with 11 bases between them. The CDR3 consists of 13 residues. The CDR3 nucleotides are TGTGCCAGCAGCGGTAGCATACACTACGAGCAGTACTTC. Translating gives CASSGSIHYEQYF.

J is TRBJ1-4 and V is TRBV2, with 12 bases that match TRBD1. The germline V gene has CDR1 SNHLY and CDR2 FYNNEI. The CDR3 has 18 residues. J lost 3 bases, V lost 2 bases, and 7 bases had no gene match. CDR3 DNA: TGTGCCAGCAGTGAACCGGGACAGGGGGCAGAGGCTAATGAAAAACTGTTTTTT. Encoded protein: CASSEPGQGAEANEKLFF.

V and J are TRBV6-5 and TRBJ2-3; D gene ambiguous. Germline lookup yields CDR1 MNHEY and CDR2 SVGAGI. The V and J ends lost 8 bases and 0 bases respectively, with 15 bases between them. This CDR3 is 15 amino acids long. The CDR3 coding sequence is TGTGCCAGCCTGTATACAGCCCCTAGCACAGATACGCAGTATTTT. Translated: CASLYTAPSTDTQYF.

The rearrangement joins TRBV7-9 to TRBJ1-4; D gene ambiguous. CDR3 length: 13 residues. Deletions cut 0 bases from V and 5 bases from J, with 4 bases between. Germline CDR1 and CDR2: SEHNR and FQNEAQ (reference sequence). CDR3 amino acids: CASSLAVNEKLFF. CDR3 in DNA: TGTGCCAGCAGCTTAGCCGTAAATGAAAAACTGTTTTTT.

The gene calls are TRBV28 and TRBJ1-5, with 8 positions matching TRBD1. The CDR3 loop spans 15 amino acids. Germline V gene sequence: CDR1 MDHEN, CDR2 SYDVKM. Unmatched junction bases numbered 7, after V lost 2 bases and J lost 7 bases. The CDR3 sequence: CASSLSRGRRQPQHF. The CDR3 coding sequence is TGTGCCAGCAGTTTAAGCAGGGGGCGGAGGCAGCCCCAGCATTTT.

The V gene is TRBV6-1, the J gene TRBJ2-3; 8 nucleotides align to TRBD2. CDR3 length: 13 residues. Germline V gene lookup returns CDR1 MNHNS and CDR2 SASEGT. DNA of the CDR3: TGTGGCTCAGCGGGAGTGTTCACAGATACGCAGTATTTT. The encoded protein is CGSAGVFTDTQYF.

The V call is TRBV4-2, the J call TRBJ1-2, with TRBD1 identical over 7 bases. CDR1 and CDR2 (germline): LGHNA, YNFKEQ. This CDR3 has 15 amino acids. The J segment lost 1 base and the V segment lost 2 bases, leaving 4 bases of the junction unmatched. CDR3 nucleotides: TGTGCCAGCAGCCAACCGGGACAGATTAACTATGGCTACACCTTC. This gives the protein CASSQPGQINYGYTF.

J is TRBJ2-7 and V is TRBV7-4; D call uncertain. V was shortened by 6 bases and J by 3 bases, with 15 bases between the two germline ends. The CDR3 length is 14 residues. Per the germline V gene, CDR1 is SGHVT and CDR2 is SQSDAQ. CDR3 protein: CASRSEHRSYEQYF. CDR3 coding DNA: TGTGCCAGCAGATCCGAACACCGGAGCTACGAGCAGTACTTC.

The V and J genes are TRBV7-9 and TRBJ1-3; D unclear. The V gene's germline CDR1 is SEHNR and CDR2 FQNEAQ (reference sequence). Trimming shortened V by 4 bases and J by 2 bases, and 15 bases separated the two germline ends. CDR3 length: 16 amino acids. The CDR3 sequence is CASSSHPTRPGNTIYF. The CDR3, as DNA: TGTGCCAGCAGCTCCCACCCGACGAGGCCTGGAAACACCATATATTTT. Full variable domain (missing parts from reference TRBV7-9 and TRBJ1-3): DTGVSQNPRHKITKRGQNVTFRCDPISEHNRLYWYRQTLGQGPEFLTYFQNEAQLEKSRLLSDRFSAERPKGSFSTLEIQRTEQGDSAMYLCASSSHPTRPGNTIYFGEGSWLTVV.